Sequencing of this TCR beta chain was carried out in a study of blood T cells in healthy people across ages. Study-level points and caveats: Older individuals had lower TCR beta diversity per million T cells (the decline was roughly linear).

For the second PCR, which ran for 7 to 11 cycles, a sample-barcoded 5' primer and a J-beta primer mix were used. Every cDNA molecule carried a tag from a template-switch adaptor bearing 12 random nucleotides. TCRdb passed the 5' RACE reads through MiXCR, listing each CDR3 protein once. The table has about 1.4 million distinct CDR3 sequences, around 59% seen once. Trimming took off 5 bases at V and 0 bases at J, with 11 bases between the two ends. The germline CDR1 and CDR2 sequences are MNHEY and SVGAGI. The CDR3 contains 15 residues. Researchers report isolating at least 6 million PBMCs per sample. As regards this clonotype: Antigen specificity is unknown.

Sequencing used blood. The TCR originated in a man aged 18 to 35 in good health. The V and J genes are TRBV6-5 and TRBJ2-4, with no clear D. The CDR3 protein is CASSLGPLAKNIQYF. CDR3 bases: TGTGCCAGCAGTCTCGGCCCACTAGCCAAAAACATTCAGTACTTC.